The present T cell receptor (beta chain) was sequenced within a study of blood T cell repertoires in COVID-19. Looking at the study overall: Sites in the United States, Italy and Spain provided acute and convalescent COVID-19 samples.

The CDR3 spans 16 residues. Original analysis: Amplified reference gene primers provided the basis for estimating nucleated cell counts. The repertoire was sequenced with immunoSEQ multiplex PCR; TCRdb's copy has only in-frame clones and lacks some. V and J calls and clone size come straight from that table; D and trimming were deduced from the DNA. The sample includes some 85,000 clones, about 80% of them seen just once. Material: peripheral blood. This receptor was taken from a human donor in a cohort sampled during active COVID-19. This rearrangement joins TRBV21-1 to TRBJ1-2; the table's D call, TRBD1, has no DNA check behind it. TRBV21-1 is marked as a pseudogene. CDR3 DNA sequence: TGTGCCAGCAGCAAAGAAGGGGCAGGGGACACCTATGGCTACACCTTC. Translation: CASSKEGAGDTYGYTF.